Below are 30 T cell receptor beta chains sequenced from a single sample in a study of T cell responses to AZD1222 COVID-19 vaccine. Profiled with immunoSEQ multiplex PCR; TCRdb holds only in-frame clones, not every one. The sample contains 85,000 or so clones, more than 70% of which appear only once. Sequencing was performed on peripheral blood, taken 28 days after the second AZD1222 dose. The receptors stem from an adult who received the AZD1222 COVID-19 vaccine.

The chain couples TRBV29-1 to TRBJ1-5, with TRBD1 identical over 10 bases. The germline V gene has CDR1 SQVTM and CDR2 ANQGSEA. This CDR3 is 13 amino acids long. V was clipped by 5 bases and J by 6 bases; unmatched bases: 4. CDR3 bases: TGCAGCGTTTGGGACAGGGGATTTCAGCCCCAGCATTTT. This encodes CSVWDRGFQPQHF.

This clone was recorded a few times. The V gene is TRBV18, the J gene TRBJ2-3; the D gene is possibly TRBD2 (6 bases). The CDR3 has 16 residues. In germline, CDR1 is KGHSH, CDR2 LQKENI. Trimming removed 2 bases from V and 6 bases from J, with 18 bases in between. The CDR3 here is CASSPRAVAGLDTQYF. CDR3 DNA: TGTGCCAGCTCACCAAGGGCTGTGGCGGGGTTGGATACGCAGTATTTT.

This clone has more than one count but fewer than ten. V and J are TRBV5-6 and TRBJ1-2, with D possibly being TRBD1 (5 bases). Trimming removed 2 bases at V and 7 bases at J, with 18 bases between. Germline assignment: CDR1 SGHDT and CDR2 YYEEEE. CDR3 length equals 15 residues. The CDR3 reads CASSFFGAAAFGYTF. The CDR3 DNA follows: TGTGCCAGCAGCTTCTTCGGGGCAGCGGCCTTTGGCTACACCTTC.

The V call is TRBV28, the J call TRBJ2-7; 12 nucleotides line up with TRBD1. Germline-derived CDR1 and CDR2 are MDHEN and SYDVKM. There are 14 residues in the CDR3. The V segment lost 5 bases and the J segment 3 bases; nucleotides outside the gene matches: 2. CDR3 protein: CASSGTGGRYEQYF. DNA for the CDR3: TGTGCCAGCAGTGGGACAGGGGGCCGCTACGAGCAGTACTTC.

CDR3 sequence (DNA): TGTGCCAGCCGGGGGGGACAGGCGAACACCGGGGAGCTGTTTTTT. Its translation is CASRGGQANTGELFF. The rearrangement links TRBV6-4 to TRBJ2-2; the D call may be TRBD1 or TRBD2 (8 bases each). From germline, CDR1 is MRHNA and CDR2 SNTAGT. The ends were cut back, 8 bases at V and 0 bases at J, with 13 bases in the middle. The CDR3 spans 15 residues.

This clone was seen just once. The V gene is TRBV28, the J gene TRBJ1-6, with D perhaps matching TRBD1 (6 bases). This CDR3 is 15 amino acids long. The V end lost 5 bases, the J end lost 9 bases, and 17 bases lay between the germline ends. Looked up from germline, CDR1 is MDHEN and CDR2 is SYDVKM. This CDR3 is CASSPSRGATSPLHF. The DNA of the CDR3 is TGTGCCAGCAGTCCGAGTCGGGGGGCGACTTCACCCCTCCACTTT.

The V gene is TRBV18, the J gene TRBJ2-7; D may be TRBD1 or TRBD2 (7 bases each). Germline CDR1 KGHSH, CDR2 LQKENI. Trimming left V 0 bases short and J 7 bases short, with 13 bases between. This CDR3 has 14 amino acids. CDR3 coding DNA: TGTGCCAGCTCACCACCGGCAGGGGGGGAGGAGCAGTACTTC. It is translated as CASSPPAGGEEQYF.

The chain couples TRBV28 to TRBJ1-5; D may be TRBD1 (5 bases). Deletions cut 6 bases from V and 7 bases from J, with 10 bases between. This CDR3 spans 12 amino acids. Germline loops: CDR1 MDHEN, CDR2 SYDVKM. CDR3 region: CASSSGGQPQHF. CDR3 in DNA: TGTGCCAGCAGCTCCGGGGGGCAGCCCCAGCATTTT.

This chain connects TRBV11-2 to TRBJ1-1; D gene unclear. CDR1 is SGHAT and CDR2 is FQNNGV in the germline V gene. With 3 bases removed from V and 4 bases from J, the gap between germline ends came to 9 bases. This CDR3 region has 13 residues. The CDR3 DNA follows: TGTGCCAGCAGCTTTCAAGGGATCACTGAAGCTTTCTTT. As protein: CASSFQGITEAFF.

The chain employs TRBV5-1 and TRBJ2-5; possibly TRBD1 for D (5 bases). Trimming shortened V by 2 bases and J by 7 bases, and 15 bases separated the two germline ends. CDR1 and CDR2 from the germline V gene are SGHRS and YFSETQ. The CDR3 runs 14 residues. CDR3 amino acids: CASSFPDTIRTQYF. As DNA, the CDR3 is TGCGCCAGCAGCTTTCCGGACACAATTAGGACCCAGTACTTC.

V is TRBV18 and J is TRBJ1-2; D possibly corresponds to TRBD1 (5 bases). The length of the CDR3 is 14 residues. CDR1 KGHSH and CDR2 LQKENI come from the germline V gene. Trimming shortened V by 4 bases and J by 4 bases, and 13 bases separated the two germline ends. The DNA for the CDR3 is TGTGCCAGCTCACTAGGGACGGACTCCTATGGCTACACCTTC. Amino acids: CASSLGTDSYGYTF.

This clone was seen only a few times. The chain uses TRBV29-1 and TRBJ1-2, with TRBD1 as a possible D gene (6 bases). Trimming shortened V by 0 bases and J by 6 bases, and 17 bases separated the two germline ends. This CDR3 contains 15 residues. Germline V gene sequence: CDR1 SQVTM, CDR2 ANQGSEA. DNA for the CDR3: TGCAGCGTTGAAGACCGTGTCTCGGGGGCGAATGGCTACACCTTC. The encoded protein is CSVEDRVSGANGYTF.

V is TRBV15 and J is TRBJ2-7; possibly TRBD1 for D (6 bases). With 3 bases removed from V and 2 bases from J, the gap between germline ends came to 11 bases. The CDR3 has 14 amino acids. Germline V gives CDR1 LNHNV, CDR2 YYDKDF (reference sequence). The CDR3 is CATSRRTAAYEQYF. In DNA form, the CDR3 reads TGTGCCACCAGCAGGAGGACAGCTGCCTACGAGCAGTACTTC.

This chain connects TRBV15 to TRBJ2-7; weak D call: TRBD1 (6 bases). This CDR3 is 14 amino acids long. Germline V gives CDR1 LNHNV, CDR2 YYDKDF (reference sequence). The V and J ends lost 5 bases and 4 bases respectively, with 15 bases between them. The CDR3 reads CATSAGVGGYEQYF. CDR3 in DNA: TGTGCCACCAGCGCCGGGGTAGGGGGATACGAGCAGTACTTC.

V usage is TRBV6-5 and J usage is TRBJ1-3, with D unresolved. From germline, CDR1 is MNHEY and CDR2 SVGAGI. The CDR3 spans 14 residues. V was pared by 7 bases and J by 0 bases, with 10 bases between. The CDR3 sequence: CASTGPSSGNTIYF. The CDR3 coding sequence is TGTGCCAGCACCGGACCCTCCTCTGGAAACACCATATATTTT.

This clone came up once. V gene TRBV4-1 combines with J gene TRBJ2-3; 8 bases match TRBD2. J was trimmed by 1 base and V by 1 base; bases with no gene match: 4. This CDR3 contains 16 residues. The germline V gene encodes CDR1 MGHRA and CDR2 YSYEKL. The CDR3 is CASSQATSGGTDTQYF. DNA of the CDR3: TGCGCCAGCAGCCAAGCTACTAGCGGAGGCACAGATACGCAGTATTTT.

This clone was counted a single time. The chain joins TRBV6-5 to TRBJ2-4; maybe TRBD1 (6 bases). Trimming took 4 bases from V and 2 from J, leaving 9 bases between them. Germline V gene data show CDR1 as MNHEY and CDR2 as SVGAGI. The CDR3 is 14 residues long. The CDR3 loop is CASSSTGSKNIQYF. CDR3 bases: TGTGCCAGCAGTTCCACAGGGTCCAAAAACATTCAGTACTTC.

The chain uses TRBV5-1 and TRBJ1-6; D is unresolved. There are 15 residues in the CDR3. Germline V gives CDR1 SGHRS, CDR2 YFSETQ. Trimming stripped 1 base from V and 10 bases from J, with 15 bases between. The CDR3 loop reads CASSLLRAEESPLHF. Here the CDR3 DNA reads TGCGCCAGCAGCTTGCTGAGGGCCGAAGAATCACCCCTCCACTTT.

This chain connects TRBV7-6 to TRBJ2-6; D is possibly TRBD2 (6 bases). Germline CDR1 SGHVS, CDR2 FNYEAQ. Trimming left V 2 bases short and J 3 bases short, with 8 bases between. The CDR3 consists of 15 residues. This CDR3 is CASSLRGGGANVLTF. CDR3 coding DNA: TGTGCCAGCAGCTTAAGGGGAGGTGGGGCCAACGTCCTGACTTTC.

The chain combines TRBV7-9 with TRBJ2-7; maybe TRBD2 (5 bases). Trimming left V 1 base short and J 4 bases short, with 8 bases between. The CDR3 consists of 13 residues. From germline, CDR1 is SEHNR and CDR2 FQNEAQ (reference sequence). CDR3 residues: CASSLGTGYEQYF. The CDR3 DNA is TGTGCCAGCAGCTTAGGGACGGGGTACGAGCAGTACTTC.

This clone was seen once. The rearrangement uses TRBV9 and TRBJ1-5; D call uncertain. CDR1 and CDR2 (germline): SGDLS, YYNGEE. The CDR3 has 14 residues. V lost 3 bases, J lost 2 bases, and 9 bases lay in between. The CDR3 reads CASSAYGGNQPQHF. DNA of the CDR3: TGTGCCAGCAGCGCCTACGGAGGCAATCAGCCCCAGCATTTT. Full variable domain (remainder filled in from reference TRBV9 and TRBJ1-5): DSGVTQTPKHLITATGQRVTLRCSPRSGDLSVYWYQQSLDQGLQFLIQYYNGEERAKGNILERFSAQQFPDLHSELNLSSLELGDSALYFCASSAYGGNQPQHFGDGTRLSIL.

The V call is TRBV20-1, the J call TRBJ1-3; the D is unclear. CDR1 and CDR2 (germline): DFQATT, SNEGSKA (reference sequence). The CDR3 runs to 15 residues. V was clipped by 3 bases and J by 2 bases, with 14 bases between them. CDR3 sequence reads: CSASSPHMTGNTIYF. The CDR3 coding sequence is TGCAGTGCTAGTTCGCCCCATATGACTGGAAACACCATATATTTT.

This chain joins TRBV7-7 and TRBJ2-1; D assignment may be TRBD1 or TRBD2 (5 bases each). Per germline, CDR1 SSHAT and CDR2 FNYEAQ (reference sequence). Trimming took 5 bases from V and 5 from J, leaving 16 bases between them. The CDR3 is made up of 15 amino acids. CDR3 amino acids: CASSPGSGAHNEQFF. The CDR3, as DNA: TGTGCCAGCAGCCCAGGATCCGGGGCCCACAATGAGCAGTTCTTC.

In regard to this clone: Other DNA sequences in the sample encode the same CDR3. V and J are TRBV19 and TRBJ1-1; a weak D match, TRBD1 (6 bases). Germline V gene lookup returns CDR1 LNHDA and CDR2 SQIVND (reference sequence). The CDR3 is 13 residues long. The V and J ends lost 6 bases and 1 base respectively, with 9 bases between them. The CDR3 sequence is CASRGHRNTEAFF. The DNA for the CDR3 is TGTGCCAGTAGGGGACACCGGAACACTGAAGCTTTCTTT.

The rearrangement joins TRBV19 to TRBJ1-5; no clear D. The CDR3 runs to 13 residues. Germline CDR1 is LNHDA and CDR2 is SQIVND (reference sequence). V gave up 3 bases and J gave up 4 bases, with 7 bases separating them. CDR3 in DNA: TGTGCCAGTAGTATGGGCGGAAATCAGCCCCAGCATTTT. Its protein is CASSMGGNQPQHF.

The genes are TRBV3-1 (or the pseudogene TRBV3-2) and TRBJ1-3; 7 bases line up with TRBD1. This CDR3 is built from 14 residues. The junction had 5 bases not matched to a gene; V was cut back by 5 bases and J by 4 bases. Germline V lookup: CDR1 LGHDT, CDR2 YNNKEL (reference sequence). The CDR3 DNA reads as TGTGCCAGCAGCTCCCCGGGACAGGGAAACACCATATATTTT. It encodes CASSSPGQGNTIYF.

The chain recombines TRBV10-3 with TRBJ1-1; no definite D call. This CDR3 contains 13 residues. The germline V gene has CDR1 ENHRY and CDR2 SYGVKD. Deletions cut 2 bases from V and 1 base from J, with 5 bases between. In DNA form, the CDR3 reads TGTGCCATCAGTGAGGCAGCGAACACTGAAGCTTTCTTT. This encodes CAISEAANTEAFF.

The chain couples TRBV30 to TRBJ1-3; unclear D gene. The germline CDR1 and CDR2 sequences are GTSNPN and SVGIG (reference sequence). V was cut by 7 bases and J by 0 bases, with 16 bases left in between. This CDR3 is built from 15 residues. CDR3 in amino acids: CALAREHSSGNTIYF. The CDR3 nucleotides read TGTGCCTTAGCCCGGGAACATAGCTCTGGAAACACCATATATTTT.

This clone was observed a single time. The chain joins TRBV7-3 to TRBJ2-3; D is unresolved. Trimming removed 2 bases at V and 4 bases at J, with 4 bases between. Germline lookup yields CDR1 SGHTA and CDR2 FQGTGA. The CDR3 runs 12 residues. CDR3 sequence reads: CASSLGADTQYF. The CDR3 DNA reads TGTGCCAGCAGCTTAGGGGCAGATACGCAGTATTTT.

CDR3 protein: CASSEGRQGIDTQYF. The CDR3 region has the DNA TGTGCCAGCAGTGAAGGGAGACAGGGGATAGATACGCAGTATTTT. This sequence joins TRBV6-1 and TRBJ2-3, with 8 bases fitting TRBD1. Looked up from germline, CDR1 is MNHNS and CDR2 is SASEGT. The CDR3 length is 15 residues. Losses at the gene ends were 1 base for V and 5 bases for J; bases not matched to a gene: 5.